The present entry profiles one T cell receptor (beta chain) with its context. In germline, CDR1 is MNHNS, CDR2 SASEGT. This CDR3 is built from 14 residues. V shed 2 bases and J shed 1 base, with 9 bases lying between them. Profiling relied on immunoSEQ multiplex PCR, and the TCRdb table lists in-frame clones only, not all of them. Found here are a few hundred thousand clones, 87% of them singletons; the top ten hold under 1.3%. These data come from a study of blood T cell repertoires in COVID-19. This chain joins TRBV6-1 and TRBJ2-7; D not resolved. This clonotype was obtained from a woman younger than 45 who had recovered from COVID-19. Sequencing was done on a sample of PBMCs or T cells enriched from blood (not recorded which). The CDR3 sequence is CASSEQAISYEQYF. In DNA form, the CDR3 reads TGTGCCAGCAGTGAACAGGCGATATCCTACGAGCAGTACTTC.